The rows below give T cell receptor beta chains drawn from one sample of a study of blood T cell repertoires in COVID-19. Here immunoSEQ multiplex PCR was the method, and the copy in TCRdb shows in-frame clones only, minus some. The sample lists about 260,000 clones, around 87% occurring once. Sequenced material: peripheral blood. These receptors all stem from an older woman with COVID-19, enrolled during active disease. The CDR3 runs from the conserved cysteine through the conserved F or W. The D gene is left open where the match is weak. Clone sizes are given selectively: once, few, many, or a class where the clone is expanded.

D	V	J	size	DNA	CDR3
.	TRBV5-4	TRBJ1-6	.	TGTGCCAGCAGCCCCACCTATGATTCACCCCTCCACTTT	CASSPTYDSPLHF
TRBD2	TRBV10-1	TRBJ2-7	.	TGCGCCAGCAGTGATGGTAGCGGGAGCGTTCGCCGCTACGAGCAGTACTTC	CASSDGSGSVRRYEQYF
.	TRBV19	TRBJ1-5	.	TGTGCCAGTGACAGCTCGGGAGGCAATCAGCCCCAGCATTTT	CASDSSGGNQPQHF
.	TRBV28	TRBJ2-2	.	TGTGCCAGCGTAGAGGAGACCGGGGAGCTGTTTTTT	CASVEETGELFF
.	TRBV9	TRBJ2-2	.	TGTGCCAGCAGCGTGTCTGTCGGGGAGCTGTTTTTT	CASSVSVGELFF
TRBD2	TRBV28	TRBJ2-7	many	TGTGCCAGCAGTTTATGGGCGGGAGGATCGGAGCAGTACTTC	CASSLWAGGSEQYF
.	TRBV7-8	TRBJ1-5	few	TGTGCCAGCAGCCTTGCGACAGGCAATCAGCCCCAGCATTTT	CASSLATGNQPQHF
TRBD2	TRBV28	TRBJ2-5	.	TGTGCCAGCAGACTCGGGACTAGCGGGAGGATCCAAGAGACCCAGTACTTC	CASRLGTSGRIQETQYF
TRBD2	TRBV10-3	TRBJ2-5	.	TGTGCCATCAGTGGAACAACGACTAGCGGGGAGACCCAGTACTTC	CAISGTTTSGETQYF
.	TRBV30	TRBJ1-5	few	TGTGCCTGGAGTGTACAGAACAATCAGCCCCAGCATTTT	CAWSVQNNQPQHF
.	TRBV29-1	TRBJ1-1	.	TGCAGCCAAAGAAAAGGAGCGAACACTGAAGCTTTCTTT	CSQRKGANTEAFF
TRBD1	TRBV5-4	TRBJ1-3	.	TGTGCCAGCAGCTCCGCCGGGACAGGGCTATCCGGAAACACCATATATTTT	CASSSAGTGLSGNTIYF
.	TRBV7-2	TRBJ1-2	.	TGTGCCAGCAGCTTAGCGAGGTACCACGACTATGGCTACACCTTC	CASSLARYHDYGYTF
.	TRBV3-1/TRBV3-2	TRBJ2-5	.	TGTGCCAGCAGCCAAGCGGGGGACGGGGAGACCCAGTACTTC	CASSQAGDGETQYF
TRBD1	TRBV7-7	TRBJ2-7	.	TGTGCCAGCAGCCGGGACAGGGGCGACGAGCAGTACTTC	CASSRDRGDEQYF
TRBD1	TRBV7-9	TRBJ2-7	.	TGTGCCAGCAGGGACAGGTACTACGAGCAGTACTTC	CASRDRYYEQYF
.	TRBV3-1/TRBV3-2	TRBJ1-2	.	TGTGCCAGCAGCCATCAGACCAGGGTTAACTATGGCTACACCTTC	CASSHQTRVNYGYTF
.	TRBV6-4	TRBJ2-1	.	TGTGCCAGCAGTGACGAGGGAGCGTCCTACAATGAGCAGTTCTTC	CASSDEGASYNEQFF
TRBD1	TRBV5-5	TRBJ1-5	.	TGTGCCAGCAGCCTAAGGACAGGGGGTTATCAGCCCCAGCATTTT	CASSLRTGGYQPQHF
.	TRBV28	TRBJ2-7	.	TGTGCCAGCAGCCCCTCGGGGGACTACGAGCAGTACTTC	CASSPSGDYEQYF
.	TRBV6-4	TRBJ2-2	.	TGTGCCAGCAGTGTTTGGGCGGGGACCGGGGAGCTGTTTTTT	CASSVWAGTGELFF
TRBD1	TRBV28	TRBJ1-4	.	TGTGCCAGCAGCCGTGCGGACAGGCCATATAATGAAAAACTGTTTTTT	CASSRADRPYNEKLFF
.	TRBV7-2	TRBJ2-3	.	TGTGCCAGCAGCCCAAACCCCTCTAGCCGCATTCCCACAGATACACAGTATTTT	CASSPNPSSRIPTDTQYF
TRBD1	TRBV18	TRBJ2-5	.	TGTGCCAGCTCACCGGGACAGGGAGGTGAGACCCAGTACTTC	CASSPGQGGETQYF
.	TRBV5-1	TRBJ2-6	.	TGCGCCAGCAGCTTGGGCGAGGGTTGGGCCAACGTCCTGACTTTC	CASSLGEGWANVLTF
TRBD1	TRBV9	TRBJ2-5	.	TGTGCCAGCAGCGAGACAGGGCGCGAGACCCAGTACTTC	CASSETGRETQYF
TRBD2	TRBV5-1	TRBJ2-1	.	TGCGCCAGCAGATTACTAGCGGGGATGCAGGGTGAGCAGTTCTTC	CASRLLAGMQGEQFF
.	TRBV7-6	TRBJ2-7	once	TGTGCCAGCAGCTTAGCCCCCCACGGTTACGAGCAGTACTTC	CASSLAPHGYEQYF
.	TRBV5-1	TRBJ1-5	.	TGCGCCAGCAGGAGAGAGGATGGACAGCCCCAGCATTTT	CASRREDGQPQHF
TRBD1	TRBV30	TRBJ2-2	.	TGTGCCTGGAGTGGTGTGAGGGGGCAAGGCGGGGAGCTGTTTTTT	CAWSGVRGQGGELFF
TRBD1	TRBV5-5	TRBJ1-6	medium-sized	TGTGCCAGCAGCTTGGTCCCGACAGGGAGCTCCTATAATTCACCCCTCCACTTT	CASSLVPTGSSYNSPLHF
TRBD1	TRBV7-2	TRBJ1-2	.	TGTGCCAGCAGCCCCGTCCAGGGGGCAAACTATGGCTACACCTTC	CASSPVQGANYGYTF
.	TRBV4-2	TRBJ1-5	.	TGTGCCAGCAGCCTCCTCGCAATGCAGGCACCGAATAGCAATCAGCCCCAGCATTTT	CASSLLAMQAPNSNQPQHF
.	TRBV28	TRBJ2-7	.	TGTGCCAGCAGCGCTCGAGCCGGAGCGGAGGATTACGAGCAGTACTTC	CASSARAGAEDYEQYF
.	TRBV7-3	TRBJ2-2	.	TGTGCCAGCAGCCCCCGGGACTTATCAACCGGGGAGCTGTTTTTT	CASSPRDLSTGELFF